This T cell receptor (beta chain) was obtained from a study of regulatory T cells in long-lasting Graves disease listed by TCRdb under 2021. A note on the overall study: Newly diagnosed Graves' disease patients had taken antithyroid drugs for less than 3 months. Peripheral blood TCR sequencing and RNA sequencing compared persistent Graves' disease patients with newly diagnosed Graves' disease patients. The study took place in China and was registered as a clinical trial. A total of 33 samples underwent TCR sequencing, from about 13 patients with persistent Graves' disease and approximately 20 patients with newly diagnosed Graves' disease.

The library was built by means of multiplex PCR. Data came from an Illumina HiSeq 4000. TCR beta libraries were built with iRepertoire HTBI primers and Arm-PCR amplification of CDR3 regions. Before sequencing, the PCR products went through gel purification. The published analysis was carried out like this. Gene usage analysis of CDR3 amino acid clonotypes used the 62 TRBV and about 15 TRBJ segments found across samples. COPE and FqMerger were used to merge the filtered high-quality paired reads into contigs. Contigs were aligned with BLAST to IMGT TRBV, TRBD and TRBJ reference genes, and CDR3 was defined per IMGT. Clonotypes above 0.1% frequency were classified as highly expanded clones. Shannon entropy was used to measure repertoire diversity, and the Gini coefficient was used to measure V-J evenness. Clonotypes shared by more than one individual were considered public. In TCRdb, the public reads were trimmed at Q25 with fastp and aligned with MiXCR, with productive beta chains retained. Under each unique CDR3 protein, matching rows form one entry showing the most common genes and DNA. TCRdb, not the authors, supplied the V and J calls. Here the sample has around 230,000 distinct CDR3 sequences; about 16% occur a single time. The ten largest clonotypes hold roughly a fifth of the sample.

There are many counts of this clonotype. Its target antigen remains unknown. No qualities accompany the bases; no much larger clone lies one base away. In the paper's terms, the time point label means: newly diagnosed GD, antithyroid drugs for less than 3 months. RNA was extracted from PBMCs in TRIzol for both TCR sequencing and RNA sequencing. The diagnosis of Graves' disease followed American Thyroid Association guidelines. Recruitment of patients was carried out at an endocrinology department in Xi'an, China. From each patient, around 9.3 milliliters of peripheral blood was collected into an EDTA anticoagulant tube. Ficoll Paque Plus density gradient separation was used to isolate PBMCs, and no further T cell sorting was performed. RNA quality was checked with an Agilent 2100 Bioanalyzer and agarose gel, and concentration with a NanoDrop 2000. The investigation overall reported the following: Sequencing and analysis were restricted to the TCR beta chain. Compared with newly diagnosed patients, persistent Graves' disease patients had lower TCR Shannon entropy and fewer highly expanded clones, which suggests clonal expansion. The study examined only peripheral blood because the primary lesion, thyroid tissue, could not be accessed. The authors noted that the small sample size was a limitation that may lower accuracy. Patients with persistent disease shared more public clonotypes (around 3,000) than newly diagnosed patients did (about 1,000). Persistent disease showed preferential use of TRBV28, TRBJ1-2 and TRBJ2-5, whereas newly diagnosed disease favored TRBV20-1 and TRBJ2-1.

For this chain, trimming is 10 bases at the V end and 5 bases at the J end, and the number of junction bases without a gene match is 6. Counted from cysteine to phenylalanine, this CDR3 has 13 amino acids. CDR3 DNA only is kept here, 39 bases in frame from base 1. Looking up the germline V gene (reference sequence) yields CDR1 LNHDA and CDR2 SQIVND. The V and J genes are TRBV19 and TRBJ2-5; 11 central bases correspond to TRBD2. The receptor was derived from a female donor with Graves disease. The sample consisted of peripheral blood mononuclear cells (PBMCs), taken at new diagnosis, from a patient treated with antithyroid drugs. The CDR3 region reads CATSGGWGETQYF. The DNA sequence is as follows: TGTGCCACTAGCGGGGGGTGGGGGGAGACCCAGTACTTC. The reference TRBV19 and TRBJ2-5 proteins fill in what lies around the CDR3, so the full variable domain reads DGGITQSPKYLFRKEGQNVTLSCEQNLNHDAMYWYRQDPGQGLRLIYYSQIVNDFQKGDIAEGYSVSREKKESFPLTVTSAQKNPTAFYLCATSGGWGETQYFGPGTRLLVL.